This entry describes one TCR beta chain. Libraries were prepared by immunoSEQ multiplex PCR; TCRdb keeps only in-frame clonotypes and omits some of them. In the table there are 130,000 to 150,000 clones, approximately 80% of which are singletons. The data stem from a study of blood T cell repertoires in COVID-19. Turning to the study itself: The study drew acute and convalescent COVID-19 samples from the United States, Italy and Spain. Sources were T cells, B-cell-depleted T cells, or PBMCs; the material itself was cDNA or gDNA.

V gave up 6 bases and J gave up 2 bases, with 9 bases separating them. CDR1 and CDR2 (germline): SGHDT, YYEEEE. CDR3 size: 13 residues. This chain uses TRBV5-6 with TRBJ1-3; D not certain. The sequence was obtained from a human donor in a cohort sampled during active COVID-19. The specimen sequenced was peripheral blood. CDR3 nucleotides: TGTGCCAGCACGTATCGGGCTGGAAACACCATATATTTT. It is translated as CASTYRAGNTIYF.